This entry describes one T cell receptor (beta chain). What it recognizes is unknown. This sample is drawn from a study of blood T cells in healthy people across ages. Primers used in a second PCR of roughly 6 to 12 cycles were a sample-barcoded 5' primer and a J-beta primer mix. A tag from a template-switch adaptor with 12 random nucleotides marked each cDNA molecule. TCRdb called the 5' RACE reads again in MiXCR, with one record for every CDR3 protein. The data show fewer than 1,200,000 distinct CDR3 sequences, 20% to 25% seen once. General study findings and limits: Whereas aged donors had fewer naive CD4+ cells, long-lived donors had more of them and higher diversity.

These data were also reused for a study on T cells of mothers and their children. That source notes: Researchers found no T cell clones that were persistent and microchimeric.

The receptor was derived from a girl aged 2-10 years in good health. The sample was blood.

CDR3 DNA: TGTGCCAGCAGCCAGGAGACAGTCGCTGTAGATACGCAGTATTTT. It yields the protein CASSQETVAVDTQYF. V and J are TRBV3-1 and TRBJ2-3; D might be TRBD1 (5 bases). Trimming stripped 3 bases from V and 5 bases from J, with 15 bases between. The germline V gene has CDR1 LGHDT and CDR2 YNNKEL (reference sequence). CDR3 length equals 15 residues.